A selection of T cell receptor beta chains follows, all from one sample in a study of cytomegalovirus exposure and HLA in healthy donors. Using immunoSEQ multiplex PCR, the repertoire was profiled, and TCRdb retains in-frame clones only, with some absent. The sample shows roughly 330,000 clones, approximately 86% of them seen only once. The sequenced sample was PBMCs. The receptor source for this set is a woman younger than 45 in good health and CMV-seropositive. The CDR3 runs from the conserved cysteine through the conserved F or W.

v_call	j_call	cdr3_aa
TRBV5-4	TRBJ1-6	CASSRIGTGFHF
TRBV6-5	TRBJ2-7	CASSYRDRGYEQYF
TRBV7-9	TRBJ2-5	CASSLVEIQYF
TRBV25-1	TRBJ1-1	CASSVKGSTEAFF
TRBV5-6	TRBJ2-7	CASSLKGEGEQYF
TRBV19	TRBJ2-1	CASSMGSGRATYNEQFF
TRBV6-6	TRBJ2-7	CASINGPAGSAEQYF
TRBV20-1	TRBJ2-1	CSGLDYNEQFF
TRBV6-5	TRBJ1-1	CASSWDRGNTEAFF
TRBV30	TRBJ1-2	CAWAGATNYGYTF
TRBV5-6	TRBJ2-1	CASSLSGREYNEQFF
TRBV9	TRBJ2-1	CASSPDYNEQFF
TRBV30	TRBJ2-3	CAWSVRDPTDTQYF
TRBV10-3	TRBJ1-5	CAISEAAGGRYSNQPQHF
TRBV30	TRBJ2-1	CAWTTGGHSGEQFF
TRBV11-3	TRBJ2-3	CASGLSRTDTQYF
TRBV9	TRBJ2-5	CASSVSNQETQYF
TRBV28	TRBJ2-3	CASAGLAGTDTQYF
TRBV27	TRBJ1-2	CASSSLNYGYTF
TRBV30	TRBJ1-2	CAWSRTGTFYGYTF
TRBV29-1	TRBJ1-2	CSVVDVRRSDYGYTF
TRBV30	TRBJ2-1	CAWSVAGGNEQFF
TRBV30	TRBJ2-7	CAWSVSSYEQYF
TRBV9	TRBJ2-1	CASSVIAGGYNEQFF
TRBV11-2	TRBJ2-7	CASSPGTGIFQYF
TRBV4-2	TRBJ2-1	CASSQGDLNEQFF
TRBV27	TRBJ2-5	CASSLLRQETQYF
TRBV11-1	TRBJ2-7	CASSFDSYEQYF
TRBV2	TRBJ1-5	CASEPDLNQPQHF
TRBV5-4	TRBJ2-1	CASTGTPFDEQFF
TRBV4-2	TRBJ1-6	CASSQDLQATNSPLHF
TRBV4-1	TRBJ1-2	CASSRLPGGADYGYTF
TRBV2	TRBJ2-5	CASSEVDRTKETQYF
TRBV6-1	TRBJ1-6	CASTSTEYNSPLHF
TRBV9	TRBJ2-2	CASSVTGSDTGELFF
TRBV30	TRBJ2-1	CAWLAGESYNEQFF
TRBV29-1	TRBJ1-4	CASQGGAGSEKLFF
TRBV9	TRBJ2-5	CASSPLAGGQVETQYF
TRBV29-1	TRBJ2-1	CSVDSDLDEQFF
TRBV6-1	TRBJ1-5	CASSAGQGGQPQHF
TRBV7-2	TRBJ2-7	CASSPPGAPGEQYF